The present T cell receptor beta chain was sequenced within a study of blood T cell repertoires in COVID-19. Under the authors' procedure: Amplification of reference gene primers was used by the study to estimate nucleated cell counts. Clones were read by immunoSEQ multiplex PCR, and TCRdb kept only the in-frame ones, dropping some. That table supplies the V and J calls and clone size; D and trimming were determined from the DNA. Of roughly 65,000 clones in the sample, approximately 85% were seen once. Trimming pared 10 bases from V and 1 base from J, leaving 17 bases between. In germline, CDR1 is LNHDA, CDR2 SQIVND (reference sequence). There are 14 residues in the CDR3.

This sequence originates from a woman older than 75 with active or convalescent COVID-19. The sequenced sample was peripheral blood. The chain links TRBV19 to TRBJ2-7, with D possibly TRBD1 on 6 matching bases. Here the CDR3 DNA reads TGTGCCACCCGGAGTCCACAGGGTTCCTACGAGCAGTACTTC. This gives the protein CATRSPQGSYEQYF.